The 25 T cell receptor beta chains below were found in one sample sequenced in a study of graft-versus-host responses after intestinal transplantation (dated by TCRdb to the early 2020s). The method behind the library was the immunoSEQ multiplex PCR assay. Held by TCRdb, this immuneACCESS table contains in-frame sequences only and omits some clones. Under half of the omission traces to an unresolved V gene where checked; the cause of the rest is unknown. This sample comprises roughly 29,000 clones, 87% of them detected only once. Roughly 12% of the sample is taken by the ten largest. Sample: PBMCs, taken about 420 days after intestinal transplantation. These receptors were obtained from a human patient who received an intestinal transplant, so some T cells may come from the graft donor.

The rearrangement uses TRBV7-2 and TRBJ2-3, with D tentatively TRBD1 (6 bases). CDR1 and CDR2 (germline): SGHTA, FQGNSA. The CDR3 length is 13 residues. V lost 5 bases, J lost 3 bases, and 9 bases lay in between. CDR3 sequence reads: CASSRRGTDTQYF. The DNA of the CDR3 is TGTGCCAGCAGCCGCAGGGGAACAGATACGCAGTATTTT.

The chain combines TRBV30 with TRBJ2-1, with no clear D. V was clipped by 1 base and J by 0 bases, with 7 bases between them. Germline values: CDR1 GTSNPN, CDR2 SVGIG (reference sequence). The CDR3 runs to 14 residues. In nucleotides, the CDR3 is TGTGCCTGGAGTGACAGTTTCTCCTACAATGAGCAGTTCTTC. It translates to CAWSDSFSYNEQFF.

This clone was seen once. The chain is built from TRBV19 and TRBJ1-2; no clear D gene. Looked up from germline, CDR1 is LNHDA and CDR2 is SQIVND (reference sequence). V was shortened by 6 bases and J by 5 bases, with 10 bases between the two germline ends. The CDR3 has 12 amino acids. CDR3 residues: CASSPPGYGYTF. Here the CDR3 DNA reads TGTGCCAGTAGCCCCCCCGGGTATGGCTACACCTTC.

The genes are TRBV4-3 and TRBJ2-3; TRBD2 might be the D (6 bases). This CDR3 comprises 16 residues. Germline V lookup: CDR1 LGHNA, CDR2 YSLEER. V was shortened by 1 base and J by 9 bases, with 20 bases between the two germline ends. DNA for the CDR3: TGCGCCAGCAGCCAAGTCATCGGGGGATGGGAGGAAACGCAGTATTTT. It codes for CASSQVIGGWEETQYF.

J is TRBJ2-7 and V is TRBV5-6, with TRBD1 matching over 9 bases. Germline V gene sequence: CDR1 SGHDT, CDR2 YYEEEE. With V trimmed by 1 base and J by 5 bases, 10 bases remained unmatched. CDR3 size: 16 residues. CDR3 in DNA: TGTGCCAGCAGCTTGTCCCCGGGACAGGGTGTCAACGAGCAGTACTTC. Translated: CASSLSPGQGVNEQYF. The whole variable domain, remainder taken from reference TRBV5-6 and TRBJ2-7, is DAGVTQSPTHLIKTRGQQVTLRCSPKSGHDTVSWYQQALGQGPQFIFQYYEEEERQRGNFPDRFSGHQFPNYSSELNVNALLLGDSALYLCASSLSPGQGVNEQYFGPGTRLTVT.

This clone was observed once. This chain joins TRBV6-5 and TRBJ1-1; 9 nucleotides line up with TRBD1. This CDR3 comprises 14 residues. The trim removed 5 bases at V and 3 bases at J, leaving 4 bases unmatched. CDR1 and CDR2 from the germline V gene are MNHEY and SVGAGI. CDR3 residues: CASSTRTGDTEAFF. CDR3 in DNA: TGTGCCAGCAGTACCCGGACAGGGGACACTGAAGCTTTCTTT.

CDR3 sequence reads: CASSQDWDSSYNEQFF. As DNA, the CDR3 is TGCGCCAGCAGCCAAGATTGGGACAGCTCCTACAATGAGCAGTTCTTC. This chain joins TRBV4-1 and TRBJ2-1; TRBD1 matches 7 bases. The CDR3 has 16 residues. Germline lookup yields CDR1 MGHRA and CDR2 YSYEKL. The junction had 2 bases not matched to a gene; V was cut back by 0 bases and J by 0 bases.

The genes are TRBV6-1 and TRBJ1-1; 8 bases are a match to TRBD1. The germline V gene encodes CDR1 MNHNS and CDR2 SASEGT. V trimming: 1 base; J trimming: 1 base; junction bases outside the gene matches: 5. The CDR3 totals 16 residues. CDR3 in DNA: TGTGCCAGCAGTGAAGTTCTCGGGACAGGGAACACTGAAGCTTTCTTT. Translated: CASSEVLGTGNTEAFF.

This sequence joins TRBV5-1 and TRBJ1-2; D may be TRBD1 (5 bases). This CDR3 is 17 amino acids long. Trimming left V 0 bases short and J 3 bases short, with 18 bases between. The germline gives CDR1 SGHRS, CDR2 YFSETQ. The CDR3 DNA follows: TGCGCCAGCAGCTTGGGGGCAGGGAATTCACTTTACTATGGCTACACCTTC. Protein product: CASSLGAGNSLYYGYTF.

The J gene is TRBJ2-5, the V gene TRBV18; the D is unclear. Germline lookup yields CDR1 KGHSH and CDR2 LQKENI. The CDR3 spans 14 residues. Deletions cut 1 base from V and 0 bases from J, with 6 bases between. This chain's CDR3 is CASSPQGNQETQYF. The CDR3 DNA reads as TGTGCCAGCTCACCACAGGGAAACCAAGAGACCCAGTACTTC.

V and J are TRBV11-2 and TRBJ1-1; D is ambiguous. Germline V gives CDR1 SGHAT, CDR2 FQNNGV. The CDR3 totals 15 residues. With 2 bases removed from V and 2 bases from J, the gap between germline ends came to 12 bases. The CDR3 sequence is CASSLTGKQNTEAFF. The CDR3 DNA follows: TGTGCCAGCAGCTTAACCGGGAAACAAAACACTGAAGCTTTCTTT.

The chain recombines TRBV9 with TRBJ1-1; 9 nucleotides align to TRBD1. The CDR3 consists of 14 residues. With 4 bases clipped from V and 5 bases from J, the junction kept 6 bases outside the gene matches. Germline V gene data show CDR1 as SGDLS and CDR2 as YYNGEE. The CDR3 sequence: CASSTQGAGTEAFF. Here the CDR3 DNA reads TGTGCCAGCAGCACACAGGGGGCAGGTACTGAAGCTTTCTTT.

This clone was seen only once. The gene calls are TRBV6-1 and TRBJ2-2; D is unclear. CDR3 size: 14 residues. V was trimmed by 2 bases and J by 2 bases, leaving 6 bases between them. Germline V CDR1 and CDR2: MNHNS, SASEGT. The CDR3 loop is CASSELGNTGELFF. CDR3 coding DNA: TGTGCCAGCAGTGAATTGGGAAACACCGGGGAGCTGTTTTTT.

This clone was seen once. This chain links TRBV7-3 with TRBJ2-1; either TRBD1 or TRBD2 may supply D (5 bases each). CDR1 and CDR2 (germline): SGHTA, FQGTGA. Deletions cut 2 bases from V and 7 bases from J, with 15 bases between. The CDR3 is 15 amino acids. The CDR3 spells CASSLESGPLNEQFF. The CDR3 DNA is TGTGCCAGCAGCTTAGAGTCGGGGCCTTTGAATGAGCAGTTCTTC.

The V gene is TRBV15, the J gene TRBJ2-3; unclear D gene. Trimming left V 3 bases short and J 3 bases short, with 19 bases between. The CDR3 runs 17 residues. Looked up from germline, CDR1 is LNHNV and CDR2 is YYDKDF (reference sequence). In nucleotides, the CDR3 is TGTGCCACCAGCAGCACCGCCGGGTGGAGTGGAACAGATACGCAGTATTTT. Residues: CATSSTAGWSGTDTQYF.

This clone is categorized as medium-sized. J is TRBJ2-7 and V is TRBV6-1; no definite D call. The V and J ends lost 4 bases and 3 bases respectively, with 13 bases between them. CDR3 size: 14 residues. Germline loops: CDR1 MNHNS, CDR2 SASEGT. The CDR3 DNA reads as TGTGCCAGCAGTGGACCTAACCCTTTCTACGAGCAGTACTTC. Amino acid sequence: CASSGPNPFYEQYF.

The CDR3 here is CASSLEGGPGANVLTF. The CDR3 DNA sequence: TGCGCCAGCAGCTTGGAAGGCGGACCTGGGGCCAACGTCCTGACTTTC. The chain uses TRBV5-1 and TRBJ2-6; D remains unclear. The V and J ends lost 0 bases and 2 bases respectively, with 9 bases between them. This CDR3 contains 16 residues. Germline lookup yields CDR1 SGHRS and CDR2 YFSETQ.

V is TRBV15 and J is TRBJ2-5; 8 bases are a match to TRBD2. The CDR3 loop spans 16 amino acids. With 2 bases clipped from V and 0 bases from J, the junction kept 5 bases outside the gene matches. The germline V gene has CDR1 LNHNV and CDR2 YYDKDF (reference sequence). The CDR3 DNA reads as TGTGCCACCAGCAGATCCTTAGCGGGGCACCAAGAGACCCAGTACTTC. Encoded protein: CATSRSLAGHQETQYF.

The chain carries TRBV18 and TRBJ1-1, with no clear D. This CDR3 comprises 13 residues. CDR1 and CDR2 (germline): KGHSH, LQKENI. V was clipped by 1 base and J by 8 bases, with 11 bases between them. CDR3 coding DNA: TGTGCCAGCTCACCACGAAGCGGTGTCGAAGCTTTCTTT. It codes for CASSPRSGVEAFF.

The chain combines TRBV7-2 with TRBJ1-5, with 8 bases fitting TRBD1. From germline, CDR1 is SGHTA and CDR2 FQGNSA. CDR3 length: 14 amino acids. The J segment lost 2 bases and the V segment lost 5 bases, leaving 2 bases of the junction unmatched. CDR3 sequence: CASSPTGGNQPQHF. In nucleotides, the CDR3 is TGTGCCAGCAGCCCGACAGGGGGCAATCAGCCCCAGCATTTT.

The chain couples TRBV18 to TRBJ2-5; maybe TRBD1 (5 bases). This CDR3 is built from 12 residues. Trimming stripped 6 bases from V and 5 bases from J, with 10 bases between. Germline lookup yields CDR1 KGHSH and CDR2 LQKENI. CDR3 in amino acids: CASSQKGETQYF. The CDR3 DNA sequence: TGTGCCAGCTCCCAAAAGGGGGAGACCCAGTACTTC.

This clone is medium-sized by share. The rearrangement links TRBV5-4 to TRBJ2-7, with TRBD2 identical over 8 bases. Germline lookup yields CDR1 SGHNT and CDR2 YYREEE (reference sequence). The CDR3 is 15 amino acids. With V trimmed by 3 bases and J by 2 bases, 7 bases remained unmatched. CDR3 region: CASSSDGLAAYEQYF. Written as DNA, the CDR3 is TGTGCCAGCAGCTCAGACGGACTAGCTGCCTACGAGCAGTACTTC.

The V and J genes are TRBV5-1 and TRBJ2-1; TRBD2 aligns across 11 bases. V trimming: 0 bases; J trimming: 7 bases; junction bases outside the gene matches: 3. The CDR3 is 15 residues long. Germline CDR1 is SGHRS and CDR2 is YFSETQ. CDR3 DNA: TGCGCCAGCAGCTTGGCTAGCGGGGGGCCGAATGAGCAGTTCTTC. This codes for CASSLASGGPNEQFF.

This rearrangement joins TRBV5-1 to TRBJ2-3; D uncertain. Germline CDR1 and CDR2: SGHRS and YFSETQ. The CDR3 sequence is 16 residues long. Between the trimmed V and J ends, which lost 0 bases and 0 bases, there was a span of 11 bases. The CDR3 sequence: CASSLGLVSSTDTQYF. The CDR3 region has the DNA TGCGCCAGCAGCTTGGGACTCGTCTCTAGCACAGATACGCAGTATTTT.

This rearrangement joins TRBV5-1 to TRBJ2-5; tentative D call: TRBD1 (5 bases). V lost 5 bases, J lost 5 bases, and 13 bases lay in between. CDR3 length: 13 residues. CDR1 is SGHRS and CDR2 is YFSETQ in the germline V gene. DNA for the CDR3: TGCGCCAGCAGGGAAGGGGTAGTGGAGACCCAGTACTTC. Its translation is CASREGVVETQYF.